This TCR beta chain was documented in a study of regulatory T cells in long-lasting Graves disease. The CDR3 is 14 residues long. The V end lost 2 bases, the J end lost 3 bases, and 10 bases lay between the germline ends. Germline V gene data show CDR1 as SGHTA and CDR2 as FQGNSA. Building of the TCR beta libraries involved iRepertoire HTBI primers and Arm-PCR of CDR3 regions. Via MiXCR, TCRdb re-called the multiplex PCR reads, giving one row per CDR3 protein. The profile shows hundreds of thousands of distinct CDR3 sequences, about 14% of them singletons. This clonotype was counted many times. The time point was: newly diagnosed GD, antithyroid drugs for less than 3 months. Scientists built the TCR library using RNA that was extracted from PBMCs.

The clonotype comes from a female donor with Graves disease. The starting material was peripheral blood mononuclear cells (PBMCs), obtained at new diagnosis, from a patient treated with antithyroid drugs. The chain employs TRBV7-2 and TRBJ2-5; a weak D match, TRBD1 (6 bases). CDR3 region: CASSLQGTEETQYF. The CDR3 DNA is TGTGCCAGCAGCTTACAGGGGACCGAAGAGACCCAGTACTTC. The full variable domain, rest sourced from reference TRBV7-2 and TRBJ2-5, is GAGVSQSPSNKVTEKGKDVELRCDPISGHTALYWYRQSLGQGLEFLIYFQGNSAPDKSGLPSDRFSAERTGGSVSTLTIQRTQQEDSAVYLCASSLQGTEETQYFGPGTRLLVL.